The entry below gives a single T cell receptor (beta chain) sequence along with its context. As yet, its antigen is unknown. This sample was included in a study of cytomegalovirus exposure and HLA in healthy donors. The CDR3 loop spans 14 amino acids. The germline V gene has CDR1 MNHEY and CDR2 SMNVEV (reference sequence). The V end lost 7 bases, the J end lost 3 bases, and 16 bases lay between the germline ends. Donors showed nominal health when sampled, although they likely had unrecorded immune exposures. PCR employed 60 Vbeta and 13 Jbeta primers. Clones were sequenced by immunoSEQ multiplex PCR, and TCRdb holds only the in-frame ones, with some missing. The table includes around 150,000 clones, roughly 80% detected once. The study's findings and limits: Analysis performed later found 16,951 TCR beta sequences associated with HLA alleles at 0.05 false discovery rate.

The chain links TRBV27 to TRBJ2-7; D may be TRBD2 (6 bases). The source of this sequence is a man aged 40-49 years in good health and CMV-seronegative. Sequenced: PBMCs. The DNA of the CDR3 is TGTGCCAGCATTAGCGGTACTTCTTACTACGAGCAGTACTTC. Translated, it gives CASISGTSYYEQYF.